One and the same sample provided the 32 T cell receptor beta chains below, sequenced in a study of cytomegalovirus exposure and HLA in healthy donors (dated 2017 in TCRdb). Library preparation employed the immunoSEQ multiplex PCR assay. For the multiplex PCR, a mixture combining 60 forward primers for TCR Vbeta segments and 13 reverse primers for TCR Jbeta segments was used. Held by TCRdb, this immuneACCESS table contains in-frame sequences only and omits some clones. Under half of the omission traces to an unresolved V gene where checked; the cause of the rest is unknown. This sample comprises some 150,000 clones, approximately 80% of them detected only once. The ten largest clones represent roughly 9.7% of the sample. The sample consisted of PBMCs. These receptors came from a man between 18 and 35 years old in good health and CMV-seropositive.

The chain links TRBV5-4 to TRBJ1-3; D gene ambiguous. The length of the CDR3 is 14 residues. CDR1 is SGHNT, CDR2 YYREEE, per germline (reference sequence). V gave up 3 bases and J gave up 0 bases, with 7 bases separating them. CDR3 loop: CASSSTYSGNTIYF. The CDR3 coding sequence is TGTGCCAGCAGCTCGACTTACTCTGGAAACACCATATATTTT.

J is TRBJ2-7 and V is TRBV4-1; 7 nucleotides match TRBD1. V shed 2 bases and J 3 bases; nucleotides not matched to a gene: 10. The length of the CDR3 is 16 residues. Germline CDR1 MGHRA, CDR2 YSYEKL. The CDR3 bases are TGCGCCAGCAGCCAATACGGTACCGGGACAGACTACGAGCAGTACTTC. Translated: CASSQYGTGTDYEQYF.

The rearrangement links TRBV5-1 to TRBJ2-1, with TRBD2 matching over 8 bases. Germline CDR1 reads SGHRS; CDR2 reads YFSETQ. V lost 7 bases to trimming and J lost 7 bases; unmatched junction nucleotides: 19. The length of the CDR3 is 17 residues. The CDR3 nucleotides read TGCGCCAGCGCTAACTCGCCCGGTAGCGGGAAGGAAAATGAGCAGTTCTTC. This codes for CASANSPGSGKENEQFF.

The chain recombines TRBV13 with TRBJ1-4; a weak D match, TRBD1 (6 bases). The germline V gene encodes CDR1 PRHDT and CDR2 FYEKMQ (reference sequence). Trimming left V 5 bases short and J 7 bases short, with 17 bases between. This CDR3 spans 15 amino acids. The CDR3 region is CASSERQVPIEKLFF. CDR3 coding DNA: TGTGCCAGCAGCGAGAGACAGGTTCCGATTGAAAAACTGTTTTTT.

V usage is TRBV2 and J usage is TRBJ2-4; 7 bases align to TRBD1. Germline-derived CDR1 and CDR2 are SNHLY and FYNNEI. CDR3 length: 16 amino acids. V trimming: 4 bases; J trimming: 1 base; junction bases outside the gene matches: 7. The CDR3 sequence: CASSGQGLRAKNIQYF. For the CDR3, the DNA is TGTGCCAGCAGTGGACAGGGTCTGCGGGCCAAAAACATTCAGTACTTC.

In DNA form, the CDR3 reads TGTGCCACCGGAGGACAGGGGAACCACGAGCAGTACTTC. Its translation is CATGGQGNHEQYF. The rearrangement uses TRBV10-3 and TRBJ2-7; 9 bases line up with TRBD1. Germline trimming cut 10 bases from V and 5 bases from J; bases unmatched to any gene: 9. Looked up from germline, CDR1 is ENHRY and CDR2 is SYGVKD. The CDR3 is made up of 13 amino acids.

V gene TRBV19 combines with J gene TRBJ2-2; 7 positions match TRBD2. The ends lost 6 bases at V and 1 base at J; junction bases unmatched: 5. Germline V gene lookup returns CDR1 LNHDA and CDR2 SQIVND (reference sequence). CDR3 length equals 15 residues. CDR3 nucleotides: TGTGCCAGTAGGAACGCGGGAGTGAACACCGGGGAGCTGTTTTTT. Its translation is CASRNAGVNTGELFF.

This chain uses TRBV27 with TRBJ2-3, with D possibly TRBD2 on 6 matching bases. Germline lookup yields CDR1 MNHEY and CDR2 SMNVEV (reference sequence). V was trimmed by 3 bases and J by 9 bases, leaving 16 bases between them. CDR3 length: 14 residues. The CDR3 nucleotides read TGTGCCAGCAGTTTGGACGGGAGTTGGGACACGCAGTATTTT. It yields the protein CASSLDGSWDTQYF.

The CDR3, as DNA: TGTGCCAGCATCGACATCAGGGGGACTAATGAAAAACTGTTTTTT. It translates to CASIDIRGTNEKLFF. V gene TRBV5-5 combines with J gene TRBJ1-4; 7 nucleotides line up with TRBD1. CDR3 length equals 15 residues. Looked up from germline, CDR1 is SGHKS and CDR2 is YYEKEE (reference sequence). V lost 6 bases and J lost 2; bases outside the gene matches: 7.

This CDR3 is CASTIGDGYTF. CDR3 DNA sequence: TGTGCCAGCACCATCGGGGATGGCTACACCTTC. This sequence joins TRBV7-9 and TRBJ1-2; D is ambiguous. There are 11 residues in the CDR3. Trimming cost V 7 bases and J 6 bases, with 9 bases left between them. Germline V gene data show CDR1 as SEHNR and CDR2 as FQNEAQ (reference sequence).

The genes are TRBV2 and TRBJ1-6, with 10 nucleotides matching TRBD1. The CDR3 runs to 15 residues. V was clipped by 9 bases and J by 7 bases; unmatched bases: 9. Germline assignment: CDR1 SNHLY and CDR2 FYNNEI. CDR3 sequence: CASKSGTGDNSPLHF. Here the CDR3 DNA reads TGTGCCAGTAAGTCCGGGACAGGGGACAATTCACCCCTCCACTTT.

The chain carries TRBV5-1 and TRBJ2-7; D is possibly TRBD2 (6 bases). V shed 4 bases and J shed 2 bases, with 16 bases lying between them. Germline lookup yields CDR1 SGHRS and CDR2 YFSETQ. The CDR3 totals 15 residues. CDR3 nucleotides: TGCGCCAGCAGCCTCACCGGGACTGAACCCTACGAGCAGTACTTC. Translation: CASSLTGTEPYEQYF.

The CDR3 DNA sequence: TGTGCCAGCAGCTTAGGACCCTTAGCGGGAGTGAATGAGCAGTTCTTC. It is translated as CASSLGPLAGVNEQFF. The chain recombines TRBV7-9 with TRBJ2-1; 9 nucleotides align to TRBD2. Germline V gene data show CDR1 as SEHNR and CDR2 as FQNEAQ (reference sequence). The CDR3 consists of 16 residues. The junction had 8 bases not matched to a gene; V was cut back by 1 base and J by 7 bases.

The rearrangement links TRBV9 to TRBJ2-3; TRBD2 aligns across 12 bases. CDR3 size: 15 residues. The germline V gene has CDR1 SGDLS and CDR2 YYNGEE. V gave up 4 bases and J gave up 4 bases; unmatched junction bases: 4. The CDR3 spells CASSQTSGSADTQYF. The CDR3 bases are TGTGCCAGCAGCCAGACTAGCGGGAGCGCAGATACGCAGTATTTT.

The chain is built from TRBV5-1 and TRBJ2-3; D is possibly TRBD1 (5 bases). This CDR3 comprises 14 residues. Trimming took off 0 bases at V and 3 bases at J, with 8 bases between the two ends. The germline gives CDR1 SGHRS, CDR2 YFSETQ. CDR3 loop: CASSLAPGTDTQYF. DNA for the CDR3: TGCGCCAGCAGCTTGGCCCCAGGGACAGATACGCAGTATTTT.

This chain connects TRBV30 to TRBJ1-5, with D perhaps TRBD1 (5 bases). Trimming pared 5 bases from V and 2 bases from J, leaving 7 bases between. CDR1 GTSNPN and CDR2 SVGIG come from the germline V gene (reference sequence). The CDR3 length is 12 residues. In nucleotides, the CDR3 is TGTGCCTGGGGAGGGGGCAATCAGCCCCAGCATTTT. Residues: CAWGGGNQPQHF.

The chain couples TRBV6-1 to TRBJ1-1, with 7 bases matching TRBD1. The germline V gene encodes CDR1 MNHNS and CDR2 SASEGT. The J segment lost 7 bases and the V segment lost 6 bases, leaving 8 bases of the junction unmatched. The CDR3 is 13 residues long. The CDR3 here is CASRGSGQLEAFF. The CDR3 bases are TGTGCCAGCAGAGGATCGGGACAGCTTGAAGCTTTCTTT.

The chain links TRBV7-6 to TRBJ1-2, with D maybe TRBD1 (6 bases). Trimming took 5 bases from V and 2 from J, leaving 12 bases between them. The CDR3 is 14 amino acids. Germline assignment: CDR1 SGHVS and CDR2 FNYEAQ. CDR3 coding DNA: TGTGCCAGCAGCCCCTTGGACAGAAACTATGGCTACACCTTC. Translation gives CASSPLDRNYGYTF.

This chain links TRBV4-1 with TRBJ2-1; the match to TRBD1 covers 10 bases. J gave up 5 bases and V 2 bases, and 3 bases lay outside the gene matches. This CDR3 region has 15 residues. Germline V gives CDR1 MGHRA, CDR2 YSYEKL. The CDR3 loop is CASSQRQGAHNEQFF. The CDR3 DNA reads as TGCGCCAGCAGCCAACGACAGGGGGCCCACAATGAGCAGTTCTTC.

The rearrangement joins TRBV11-2 to TRBJ1-1, with D possibly matching TRBD1 (6 bases). Trimming pared 1 base from V and 0 bases from J, leaving 15 bases between. CDR3 length equals 17 residues. The germline V gene encodes CDR1 SGHAT and CDR2 FQNNGV. The CDR3 loop reads CASSLGGSGDMNTEAFF. In DNA form, the CDR3 reads TGTGCCAGCAGCTTAGGCGGGTCAGGGGACATGAACACTGAAGCTTTCTTT. The variable domain in full, completed from reference TRBV11-2 and TRBJ1-1, reads EAGVAQSPRYKIIEKRQSVAFWCNPISGHATLYWYQQILGQGPKLLIQFQNNGVVDDSQLPKDRFSAERLKGVDSTLKIQPAKLEDSAVYLCASSLGGSGDMNTEAFFGQGTRLTVV.

The chain is built from TRBV11-2 and TRBJ2-7; 9 positions agree with TRBD1. V lost 3 bases, J lost 9 bases, and 9 bases stayed unmatched. This CDR3 spans 14 amino acids. Germline V gene lookup returns CDR1 SGHAT and CDR2 FQNNGV. CDR3 bases: TGTGCCAGCAGCTTGGGACAGGGAGGTTTGGTGCAGTACTTC. Translation gives CASSLGQGGLVQYF.

A single count supports this clone. The chain employs TRBV5-1 and TRBJ2-7; D is perhaps TRBD2 (6 bases). Germline-derived CDR1 and CDR2 are SGHRS and YFSETQ. There are 15 residues in the CDR3. The V end lost 0 bases, the J end lost 6 bases, and 16 bases lay between the germline ends. The CDR3, as DNA: TGCGCCAGCAGCTTGGGGCCGGGGGAAGTCGGCGAGCAGTACTTC. It translates to CASSLGPGEVGEQYF.

This chain connects TRBV19 to TRBJ2-5; D may be TRBD2 (6 bases). This CDR3 spans 16 amino acids. The V end was cut by 1 base, the J end by 4 bases, with 16 bases between. Per the germline V gene, CDR1 is LNHDA and CDR2 is SQIVND (reference sequence). The CDR3 loop is CASSIALAPGRETQYF. In DNA form, the CDR3 reads TGTGCCAGTAGTATAGCCCTAGCGCCCGGAAGAGAGACCCAGTACTTC.

The V and J genes are TRBV6-1 and TRBJ2-6; no reliable D call. Germline CDR1 is MNHNS and CDR2 is SASEGT. The CDR3 has 18 residues. Trimming shortened V by 4 bases and J by 0 bases, and 16 bases separated the two germline ends. CDR3 region: CASSVPLTPASGANVLTF. DNA for the CDR3: TGTGCCAGCAGTGTTCCCCTGACTCCCGCCTCTGGGGCCAACGTCCTGACTTTC.

The chain has TRBV5-1 and TRBJ1-1; TRBD1 agrees at 11 bases. In germline, CDR1 is SGHRS, CDR2 YFSETQ. Trimming cost V 3 bases and J 0 bases; bases outside gene matches: 7. The CDR3 runs to 17 residues. CDR3 DNA: TGCGCCAGCAGCTCCACCGGGACAGGGGGTTTGAACACTGAAGCTTTCTTT. Its protein product is CASSSTGTGGLNTEAFF.

The V call is TRBV2, the J call TRBJ2-5; TRBD2 matches at 7 bases. The CDR3 is 12 residues long. Germline V CDR1 and CDR2: SNHLY, FYNNEI. Trimming cost V 8 bases and J 5 bases; bases outside gene matches: 5. As DNA, the CDR3 is TGTGCCAGCCAACTAGCGTGGGAGACCCAGTACTTC. It translates to CASQLAWETQYF.

V gene TRBV6-1 combines with J gene TRBJ2-5; 7 bases are a match to TRBD1. The CDR3 extends over 14 amino acids. With V trimmed by 5 bases and J by 3 bases, 6 bases remained unmatched. The V gene's germline CDR1 is MNHNS and CDR2 SASEGT. As DNA, the CDR3 is TGTGCCAGCAGTACCGGGACAGCCAAAGAGACCCAGTACTTC. This gives the protein CASSTGTAKETQYF.

Worth noting for this clone: Different DNA sequences within this sample yield the same CDR3. DNA for the CDR3: TGTGCTAGTGGGCTGGGACAGAACACCGGGGAGCTGTTTTTT. The encoded protein is CASGLGQNTGELFF. The J gene is TRBJ2-2, the V gene TRBV12-5; weak D call: TRBD1 (6 bases). The CDR3 sequence is 14 residues long. CDR1 and CDR2 (germline): LGHNT, FRNRAP. Trimming shortened V by 6 bases and J by 1 base, and 9 bases separated the two germline ends.

The chain has TRBV6-1 and TRBJ2-7; D may be TRBD2 (5 bases). Trimming left V 1 base short and J 1 base short, with 11 bases between. This CDR3 has 15 residues. CDR1 MNHNS and CDR2 SASEGT come from the germline V gene. The CDR3 here is CASSEVLSGSYEQYF. The CDR3 coding sequence is TGTGCCAGCAGTGAAGTCCTGAGCGGATCCTACGAGCAGTACTTC.

About this clone itself: A read error may produce the germline difference seen at one junction end. This chain links TRBV7-9 with TRBJ2-2, with unresolved D. The CDR3 spans 12 residues. Germline CDR1 is SEHNR and CDR2 is FQNEAQ (reference sequence). The CDR3 DNA reads TGTGCCAGCAGTTTAGTTCTCGGGGAGCTGTTTTTT. This encodes CASSLVLGELFF.

The J gene is TRBJ2-7, the V gene TRBV7-8, with D uncertain. Germline loops: CDR1 SGHVS, CDR2 FQNEAQ. CDR3 size: 13 residues. With 2 bases removed from V and 2 bases from J, the gap between germline ends came to 7 bases. The CDR3 region has the DNA TGTGCCAGCAGCTTACGTCCTGCCTACGAGCAGTACTTC. Translation: CASSLRPAYEQYF. Together with reference TRBV7-8 and TRBJ2-7, the CDR3 gives the full variable domain: GAGVSQSPRYKVAKRGQDVALRCDPISGHVSLFWYQQALGQGPEFLTYFQNEAQLDKSGLPSDRFFAERPEGSVSTLKIQRTQQEDSAVYLCASSLRPAYEQYFGPGTRLTVT.

V is TRBV27 and J is TRBJ2-6; 7 positions match TRBD1. The CDR3 contains 18 residues. Looked up from germline, CDR1 is MNHEY and CDR2 is SMNVEV (reference sequence). With 2 bases clipped from V and 0 bases from J, the junction kept 7 bases outside the gene matches. CDR3 DNA sequence: TGTGCCAGCAGTTTAACGGGGACAGCCAGCTCTGGGGCCAACGTCCTGACTTTC. This translates into CASSLTGTASSGANVLTF.